This is a list of T cell receptor beta chains from one sample in a study of blood T cell repertoires in COVID-19. The table came from immunoSEQ multiplex PCR; TCRdb's copy has only in-frame clones and leaves some out. The sample contains about 150,000 clones, under 80% of which appear only once. Specimen: peripheral blood. The receptors stem from a man aged 60-69 years with acute or convalescent COVID-19. The CDR3 runs from the conserved cysteine through the conserved F or W. A D gene is named only where the DNA matches it firmly. The size of a clone is reported for some rows only, either as once, few or many, or as a class for expanded clones.

J gene: TRBJ2-7; V gene: TRBV18; clone size: once; D gene: TRBD2; CDR3 DNA: TGTGCCAGCTCACCAGGCGGGAGGGCCGCCGAGCAGTACTTC; CDR3 protein: CASSPGGRAAEQYF
J gene: TRBJ2-3; V gene: TRBV11-2; clone size: .; D gene: .; CDR3 DNA: TGTGCCAGCAGCTCCGCGCTGGGCCCAGATACGCAGTATTTT; CDR3 protein: CASSSALGPDTQYF
J gene: TRBJ2-7; V gene: TRBV4-1; clone size: few; D gene: TRBD1; CDR3 DNA: TGCGCCAGCAGCGTGCCGGGACAGGGGGCTGGTGAGCAGTACTTC; CDR3 protein: CASSVPGQGAGEQYF
J gene: TRBJ1-5; V gene: TRBV5-1; clone size: .; D gene: TRBD1; CDR3 DNA: TGCGCCAGCAGCCCTGGGACAGCTGAAAATCAGCCCCAGCATTTT; CDR3 protein: CASSPGTAENQPQHF
J gene: TRBJ2-7; V gene: TRBV5-1; clone size: many; D gene: TRBD2; CDR3 DNA: TGCGCCAGCAGCTCCGGGACTAGCGGGAGCGAGCAGTACTTC; CDR3 protein: CASSSGTSGSEQYF
J gene: TRBJ2-5; V gene: TRBV7-8; clone size: .; D gene: .; CDR3 DNA: TGTGCCAGCAGCTTAGAGCCGCGGAGTGGGGGGGAGACCCAGTACTTC; CDR3 protein: CASSLEPRSGGETQYF
J gene: TRBJ2-2; V gene: TRBV10-1; clone size: .; D gene: TRBD2; CDR3 DNA: TGCGCCAGCACTACCGGGACTAGCGGGACCGGGGAGCTGTTTTTT; CDR3 protein: CASTTGTSGTGELFF
J gene: TRBJ2-7; V gene: TRBV7-2; clone size: .; D gene: TRBD2; CDR3 DNA: TGTGCCAGCAGCTTAGTGGCTAGCGGGGCCTACGAGCAGTACTTC; CDR3 protein: CASSLVASGAYEQYF
J gene: TRBJ2-1; V gene: TRBV12-3/TRBV12-4; clone size: .; D gene: TRBD2; CDR3 DNA: TGTGCCAGCAGGCCAACTAGCGGGAGACTCTTCTTC; CDR3 protein: CASRPTSGRLFF
J gene: TRBJ2-5; V gene: TRBV5-1; clone size: .; D gene: .; CDR3 DNA: TGCGCCAGCAGTAGAGGGCAAGAGACCCAGTACTTC; CDR3 protein: CASSRGQETQYF
J gene: TRBJ1-1; V gene: TRBV5-1; clone size: few; D gene: TRBD1; CDR3 DNA: TGCGCCAGCAGCTTGACAGGGGGCCACACTGAAGCTTTCTTT; CDR3 protein: CASSLTGGHTEAFF
J gene: TRBJ1-1; V gene: TRBV6-1; clone size: .; D gene: .; CDR3 DNA: TGTGCCAGCAGTACCACAGGGAACACTGAAGCTTTCTTT; CDR3 protein: CASSTTGNTEAFF
J gene: TRBJ1-3; V gene: TRBV5-6; clone size: once; D gene: .; CDR3 DNA: TGTGCCAGCAGCTTGAACAGATACTCTGGAAACACCATATATTTT; CDR3 protein: CASSLNRYSGNTIYF
J gene: TRBJ1-5; V gene: TRBV1; clone size: .; D gene: .; CDR3 DNA: TGCACCAGCAGCCAAGGGCCGGTACAGCTCCAGCCCCAGCATTTT; CDR3 protein: CTSSQGPVQLQPQHF
J gene: TRBJ2-1; V gene: TRBV5-4; clone size: .; D gene: .; CDR3 DNA: TGTGCCAGCAGCTTGGTCTTGTACAATGAGCAGTTCTTC; CDR3 protein: CASSLVLYNEQFF
J gene: TRBJ2-7; V gene: TRBV28; clone size: .; D gene: .; CDR3 DNA: TGTGCCAGCAGCTTAAACAGGGTCTCCTACGAGCAGTACTTC; CDR3 protein: CASSLNRVSYEQYF
J gene: TRBJ2-7; V gene: TRBV4-1; clone size: .; D gene: .; CDR3 DNA: TGCGCCAGCAGCCAAGACTCTAGCACCTACGAGCAGTACTTC; CDR3 protein: CASSQDSSTYEQYF
J gene: TRBJ2-3; V gene: TRBV6-5; clone size: .; D gene: .; CDR3 DNA: TGTGCCAGCAGCCAGGAATTGGATCATACGCAGTATTTT; CDR3 protein: CASSQELDHTQYF
J gene: TRBJ1-1; V gene: TRBV18; clone size: .; D gene: .; CDR3 DNA: TGTGCCAGCTCACCGAATGTAGTGAACACTGAAGCTTTCTTT; CDR3 protein: CASSPNVVNTEAFF
J gene: TRBJ2-5; V gene: TRBV18; clone size: .; D gene: TRBD2; CDR3 DNA: TGTGCCAGCTGCCTCGGGACTAGTGGGGAGACCCAGTACTTC; CDR3 protein: CASCLGTSGETQYF
J gene: TRBJ2-1; V gene: TRBV5-8; clone size: .; D gene: .; CDR3 DNA: TGTGCCAGCAGCTTCGCTTCGAGCTTTAATGAGCAGTTCTTC; CDR3 protein: CASSFASSFNEQFF
J gene: TRBJ2-3; V gene: TRBV6-4; clone size: many; D gene: TRBD2; CDR3 DNA: TGTGCCAGCAGTGCACTAGCGGGAGAGGAGGATACGCAGTATTTT; CDR3 protein: CASSALAGEEDTQYF
J gene: TRBJ2-1; V gene: TRBV24-1; clone size: .; D gene: .; CDR3 DNA: TGTGCCACCAGTGGTAAGGCCCAGCGGATGAATGAGCAGTTCTTC; CDR3 protein: CATSGKAQRMNEQFF
J gene: TRBJ1-4; V gene: TRBV6-5; clone size: .; D gene: .; CDR3 DNA: TGTGCCAGCAGAACCGGACAGACTAATGAAAAACTGTTTTTT; CDR3 protein: CASRTGQTNEKLFF
J gene: TRBJ1-6; V gene: TRBV4-1; clone size: few; D gene: .; CDR3 DNA: TGCGCCAGCGGGGGGGCTGGATCACCCCTCCACTTT; CDR3 protein: CASGGAGSPLHF
J gene: TRBJ1-2; V gene: TRBV4-1; clone size: .; D gene: .; CDR3 DNA: TGCGCCAGCAGCCAAGTCGGACAGAGTTACTATGGCTACACCTTC; CDR3 protein: CASSQVGQSYYGYTF
J gene: TRBJ1-1; V gene: TRBV10-3; clone size: .; D gene: TRBD1; CDR3 DNA: TGTGCCATCAGCGAAACAAGACAGGGGAGCACTGAAGCTTTCTTT; CDR3 protein: CAISETRQGSTEAFF
J gene: TRBJ2-7; V gene: TRBV5-5; clone size: .; D gene: .; CDR3 DNA: TGTGCCAGCAGCTTGGGACATAGTTACGAGCAGTACTTC; CDR3 protein: CASSLGHSYEQYF
J gene: TRBJ2-2; V gene: TRBV2; clone size: .; D gene: .; CDR3 DNA: TGTGCCAGCAGCGAAAGTCCCCAGCGGAGTTACACCGGGGAGCTGTTTTTT; CDR3 protein: CASSESPQRSYTGELFF
J gene: TRBJ2-7; V gene: TRBV28; clone size: .; D gene: .; CDR3 DNA: TGTGCCAGCAGTTTAGAGCTCTACGAGCAGTACTTC; CDR3 protein: CASSLELYEQYF
J gene: TRBJ2-7; V gene: TRBV5-5; clone size: .; D gene: .; CDR3 DNA: TGTGCCAGCAGCTTGGGAGTAGAGGGCGAGCAGTACTTC; CDR3 protein: CASSLGVEGEQYF
J gene: TRBJ2-7; V gene: TRBV6-5; clone size: .; D gene: .; CDR3 DNA: TGTGCCAGCACCAAGGGCCGGACCCGGGACTACGAGCAGTACTTC; CDR3 protein: CASTKGRTRDYEQYF
J gene: TRBJ2-3; V gene: TRBV6-4; clone size: .; D gene: .; CDR3 DNA: TGTGCCAGCAGTCAAAGGAGGACAGATACGCAGTATTTT; CDR3 protein: CASSQRRTDTQYF
J gene: TRBJ1-1; V gene: TRBV6-1; clone size: .; D gene: TRBD1; CDR3 DNA: TGTGCCAGCAGTGAAGTGGGGACAGGGTGGGACACTGAAGCTTTCTTT; CDR3 protein: CASSEVGTGWDTEAFF
J gene: TRBJ2-7; V gene: TRBV6-5; clone size: few; D gene: .; CDR3 DNA: TGTGCCAGCAGTTACTCTGCGGAGGAAGTCGGCGAGCAGTACTTC; CDR3 protein: CASSYSAEEVGEQYF
J gene: TRBJ2-3; V gene: TRBV13; clone size: .; D gene: TRBD1; CDR3 DNA: TGTGCCAGCAGCCGAAGAATAGGACAGGGAAGAGATACGCAGTATTTT; CDR3 protein: CASSRRIGQGRDTQYF
J gene: TRBJ2-3; V gene: TRBV19; clone size: few; D gene: TRBD2; CDR3 DNA: TGTGCCAGTAGTGGGCGGGGGAGGGCAGATACGCAGTATTTT; CDR3 protein: CASSGRGRADTQYF
J gene: TRBJ2-1; V gene: TRBV29-1; clone size: .; D gene: .; CDR3 DNA: TGCAGCGTTGTTGGAGCGGGCCACAATGAGCAGTTCTTC; CDR3 protein: CSVVGAGHNEQFF
J gene: TRBJ2-5; V gene: TRBV2; clone size: .; D gene: .; CDR3 DNA: TGTGCCAGCAGTGTGCGGTACCAAGAGACCCAGTACTTC; CDR3 protein: CASSVRYQETQYF
J gene: TRBJ2-7; V gene: TRBV6-6; clone size: .; D gene: TRBD2; CDR3 DNA: TGTGCCAGCAGTTACTCAGCGGGAGACGAGCAGTACTTC; CDR3 protein: CASSYSAGDEQYF
J gene: TRBJ2-3; V gene: TRBV2; clone size: .; D gene: TRBD2; CDR3 DNA: TGTGCCAGCATTCCTATGGCGGGAGGAAGCACAGATACGCAGTATTTT; CDR3 protein: CASIPMAGGSTDTQYF
J gene: TRBJ1-6; V gene: TRBV5-1; clone size: once; D gene: .; CDR3 DNA: TGCGCCAGCAGCTTGGATAAAGGGGCCGATTCACCCCTCCACTTT; CDR3 protein: CASSLDKGADSPLHF